The 3 T cell receptor beta chains given below trace back to one sample, sequenced in a study of beta chain features in type 1 diabetes. Of the isolated RNA, all was reverse transcribed, and so the sequenced material was expressed TCRB transcripts. Method: immunoSEQ multiplex PCR; TCRdb's copy keeps in-frame clones and lacks some. The sample carries roughly 140,000 clones, roughly 50% recorded once. Sequencing was carried out using Tregs from blood. The receptors shown here come from a young man in good health.

The J gene is TRBJ2-4, the V gene TRBV5-1; the match to TRBD2 covers 15 bases. Trimming took 0 bases from V and 8 from J; bases not matched to a gene: 6. The length of the CDR3 is 17 residues. Germline V gene lookup returns CDR1 SGHRS and CDR2 YFSETQ. In nucleotides, the CDR3 is TGCGCCAGCAGCTTGGGCTGGACTAGCGGGGGGGGGCACATTCAGTACTTC. Protein product: CASSLGWTSGGGHIQYF.

There are a few counts of this clone. CDR3 in amino acids: CASSPQGQENEKLFF. The CDR3 DNA reads TGCGCCAGCAGCCCCCAGGGACAGGAGAATGAAAAACTGTTTTTT. The chain couples TRBV4-3 to TRBJ1-4; 8 bases match TRBD1. The V and J ends lost 4 bases and 5 bases, in that order; junction bases with no gene match: 6. Germline loops: CDR1 LGHNA, CDR2 YSLEER. CDR3 length: 15 residues.

This clone showed up just a few times. The chain is built from TRBV7-9 and TRBJ1-2; TRBD1 aligns across 8 bases. This CDR3 spans 14 amino acids. Germline CDR1 and CDR2: SEHNR and FQNEAQ (reference sequence). V shed 3 bases, J shed 2 bases, and the junction held 2 bases outside the gene matches. Written as DNA, the CDR3 is TGTGCCAGCAGCTTGTACAGGGGGAACTATGGCTACACCTTC. Its translation is CASSLYRGNYGYTF. Full variable domain (missing parts from reference TRBV7-9 and TRBJ1-2): DTGVSQNPRHKITKRGQNVTFRCDPISEHNRLYWYRQTLGQGPEFLTYFQNEAQLEKSRLLSDRFSAERPKGSFSTLEIQRTEQGDSAMYLCASSLYRGNYGYTFGSGTRLTVV.